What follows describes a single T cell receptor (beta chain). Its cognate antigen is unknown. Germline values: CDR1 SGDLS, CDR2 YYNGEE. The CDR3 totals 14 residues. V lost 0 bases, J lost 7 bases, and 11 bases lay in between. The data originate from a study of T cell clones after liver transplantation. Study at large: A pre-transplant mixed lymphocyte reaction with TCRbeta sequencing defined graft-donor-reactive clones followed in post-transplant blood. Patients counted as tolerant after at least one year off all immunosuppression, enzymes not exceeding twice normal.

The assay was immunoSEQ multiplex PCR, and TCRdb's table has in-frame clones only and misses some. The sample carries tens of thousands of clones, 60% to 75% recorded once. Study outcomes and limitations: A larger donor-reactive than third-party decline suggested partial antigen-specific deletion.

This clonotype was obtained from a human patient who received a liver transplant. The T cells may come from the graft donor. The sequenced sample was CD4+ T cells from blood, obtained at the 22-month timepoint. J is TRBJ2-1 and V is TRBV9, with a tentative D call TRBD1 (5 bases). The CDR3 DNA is TGTGCCAGCAGCGTAGGGGGCGCGTTGAATGAGCAGTTCTTC. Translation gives CASSVGGALNEQFF.